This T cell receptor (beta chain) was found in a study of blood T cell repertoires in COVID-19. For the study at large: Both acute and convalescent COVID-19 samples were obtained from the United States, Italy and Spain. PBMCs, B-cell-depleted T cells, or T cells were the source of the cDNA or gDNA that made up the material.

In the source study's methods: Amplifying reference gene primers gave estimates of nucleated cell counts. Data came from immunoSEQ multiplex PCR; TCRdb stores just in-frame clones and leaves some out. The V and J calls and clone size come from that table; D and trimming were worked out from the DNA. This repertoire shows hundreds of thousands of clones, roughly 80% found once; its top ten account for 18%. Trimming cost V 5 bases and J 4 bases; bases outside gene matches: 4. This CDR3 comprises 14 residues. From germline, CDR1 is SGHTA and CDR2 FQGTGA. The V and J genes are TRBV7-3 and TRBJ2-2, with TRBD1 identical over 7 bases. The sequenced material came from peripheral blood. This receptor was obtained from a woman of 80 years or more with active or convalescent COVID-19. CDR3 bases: TGTGCCAGCAGCCCTAGGGGGCGCACCGGGGAGCTGTTTTTT. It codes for CASSPRGRTGELFF.